What follows are 10 T cell receptor beta chains derived from one specimen sequenced in a study of technical replicates of blood from a few donors. Using immunoSEQ multiplex PCR, the repertoire was profiled, and TCRdb retains in-frame clones only, with some absent. The table records under 90,000 clones, roughly 94% of them present only once. Sample: T cells isolated from PBMCs. The receptors shown here come from a human donor in good health.

The chain couples TRBV27 to TRBJ1-5; 9 bases align to TRBD1. Unmatched junction bases numbered 7, after V lost 6 bases and J lost 4 bases. The CDR3 totals 15 residues. CDR1 is MNHEY and CDR2 is SMNVEV in the germline V gene (reference sequence). CDR3 sequence reads: CASSLIGTGNQPQHF. As DNA, the CDR3 is TGTGCCAGCAGCCTAATCGGGACAGGGAATCAGCCCCAGCATTTT.

Note on this clone: This CDR3 is also generated by other DNA sequences in the sample. The CDR3 is CASSLQGNTEAFF. The CDR3 coding sequence is TGCGCCAGCAGCCTCCAGGGGAACACTGAAGCTTTCTTT. The V gene is TRBV5-1, the J gene TRBJ1-1, with TRBD1 as a possible D gene (5 bases). Germline V lookup: CDR1 SGHRS, CDR2 YFSETQ. This CDR3 has 13 amino acids. The V end was cut by 4 bases, the J end by 1 base, with 8 bases between. The variable domain in full, completed from reference TRBV5-1 and TRBJ1-1, reads KAGVTQTPRYLIKTRGQQVTLSCSPISGHRSVSWYQQTPGQGLQFLFEYFSETQRNKGNFPGRFSGRQFSNSRSEMNVSTLELGDSALYLCASSLQGNTEAFFGQGTRLTVV.

The chain has TRBV5-8 and TRBJ1-5, with 11 bases aligning to TRBD1. Germline V gives CDR1 SGHTS, CDR2 YDEGEE. Trimming at V came to 0 bases and at J to 5 bases, leaving 1 base not matched to a gene. The CDR3 covers 15 residues. The CDR3 bases are TGTGCCAGCAGCTTGGGGACAGGGGGCTATCAGCCCCAGCATTTT. Translated, it gives CASSLGTGGYQPQHF.

This chain connects TRBV5-1 to TRBJ2-1, with 9 bases that match TRBD1. The CDR3 spans 16 residues. Germline assignment: CDR1 SGHRS and CDR2 YFSETQ. Trimming at V came to 4 bases and at J to 4 bases, leaving 9 bases not matched to a gene. The CDR3 sequence is CASSVTGTGPYNEQFF. The CDR3 coding sequence is TGCGCCAGCAGCGTCACCGGGACAGGGCCTTACAATGAGCAGTTCTTC.

The chain combines TRBV7-6 with TRBJ2-1, with D unresolved. The V and J ends lost 5 bases and 4 bases respectively, with 12 bases between them. The CDR3 covers 14 residues. The germline gives CDR1 SGHVS, CDR2 FNYEAQ. The CDR3 spells CASSPLSSYNEQFF. The CDR3 DNA reads as TGTGCCAGCAGCCCGCTTAGCTCGTACAATGAGCAGTTCTTC.

The genes are TRBV6-6 and TRBJ2-1; D remains ambiguous. CDR1 MNHNY and CDR2 SVGAGI come from the germline V gene (reference sequence). V dropped 6 bases and J dropped 0 bases, with 9 bases sitting between them. This CDR3 has 14 amino acids. The CDR3 DNA is TGTGCCAGCAGGCTTGCGGCCTCCTACAATGAGCAGTTCTTC. This gives the protein CASRLAASYNEQFF.

The V call is TRBV6-1, the J call TRBJ1-1, with 8 positions matching TRBD1. Germline CDR1 reads MNHNS; CDR2 reads SASEGT. The CDR3 has 15 residues. Losses at the gene ends were 4 bases for V and 2 bases for J; bases not matched to a gene: 6. CDR3 protein: CASSVKQGENTEAFF. In nucleotides, the CDR3 is TGTGCCAGCAGTGTTAAACAGGGGGAAAACACTGAAGCTTTCTTT.

The chain combines TRBV9 with TRBJ2-7; TRBD1 matches 10 bases. This CDR3 has 14 amino acids. Germline assignment: CDR1 SGDLS and CDR2 YYNGEE. Germline trimming cut 3 bases from V and 7 bases from J; bases unmatched to any gene: 7. The CDR3 is CASSDLRTGGEQYF. The CDR3 nucleotides are TGTGCCAGCAGCGACCTACGGACAGGGGGTGAGCAGTACTTC.

The chain carries TRBV19 and TRBJ1-5; D ambiguous. Germline values: CDR1 LNHDA, CDR2 SQIVND (reference sequence). The CDR3 contains 13 residues. Trimming took off 3 bases at V and 11 bases at J, with 14 bases between the two ends. This CDR3 reads CASSIWLGRAQHF. DNA for the CDR3: TGTGCCAGTAGTATTTGGTTGGGGAGAGCCCAGCATTTT.

The gene calls are TRBV7-6 and TRBJ2-5, with D possibly TRBD2 on 6 matching bases. This CDR3 has 15 amino acids. Germline V CDR1 and CDR2: SGHVS, FNYEAQ. V lost 1 base and J lost 0, with 9 bases in between. This CDR3 reads CASSLVGGYQETQYF. The CDR3, as DNA: TGTGCCAGCAGCTTAGTTGGAGGGTACCAAGAGACCCAGTACTTC.